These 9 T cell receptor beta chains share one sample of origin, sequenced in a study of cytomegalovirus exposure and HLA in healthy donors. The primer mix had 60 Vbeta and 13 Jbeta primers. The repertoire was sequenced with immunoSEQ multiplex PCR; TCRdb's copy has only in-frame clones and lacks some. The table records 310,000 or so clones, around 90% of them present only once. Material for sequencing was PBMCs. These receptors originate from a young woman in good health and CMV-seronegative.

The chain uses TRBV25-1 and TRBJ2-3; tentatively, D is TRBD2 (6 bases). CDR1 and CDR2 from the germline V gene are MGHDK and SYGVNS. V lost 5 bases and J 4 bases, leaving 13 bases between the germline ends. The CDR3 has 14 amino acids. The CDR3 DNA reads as TGTGCCAGCAGTATCGTGGAGGGGTCAGATACGCAGTATTTT. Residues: CASSIVEGSDTQYF.

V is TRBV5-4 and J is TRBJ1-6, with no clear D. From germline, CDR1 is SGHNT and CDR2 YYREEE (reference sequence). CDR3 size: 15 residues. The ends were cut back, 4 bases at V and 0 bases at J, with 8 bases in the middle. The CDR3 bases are TGTGCCAGCAGCCCCGACACCTCCTATAATTCACCCCTCCACTTT. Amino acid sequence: CASSPDTSYNSPLHF.

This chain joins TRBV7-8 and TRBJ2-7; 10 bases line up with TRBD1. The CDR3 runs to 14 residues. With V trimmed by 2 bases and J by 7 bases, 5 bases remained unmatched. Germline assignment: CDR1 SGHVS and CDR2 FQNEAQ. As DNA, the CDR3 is TGTGCCAGCAGCTTACGACAGGGGGCCAGTGAGCAGTACTTC. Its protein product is CASSLRQGASEQYF. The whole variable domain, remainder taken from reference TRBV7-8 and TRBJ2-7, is GAGVSQSPRYKVAKRGQDVALRCDPISGHVSLFWYQQALGQGPEFLTYFQNEAQLDKSGLPSDRFFAERPEGSVSTLKIQRTQQEDSAVYLCASSLRQGASEQYFGPGTRLTVT.

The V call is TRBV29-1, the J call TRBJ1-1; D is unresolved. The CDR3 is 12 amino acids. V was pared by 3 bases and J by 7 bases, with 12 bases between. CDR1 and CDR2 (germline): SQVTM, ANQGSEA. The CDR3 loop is CSVDSLRDEAFF. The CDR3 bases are TGCAGCGTTGACAGTCTCCGGGATGAAGCTTTCTTT. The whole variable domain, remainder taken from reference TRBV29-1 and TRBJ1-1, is SAVISQKPSRDICQRGTSLTIQCQVDSQVTMMFWYRQQPGQSLTLIATANQGSEATYESGFVIDKFPISRPNLTFSTLTVSNMSPEDSSIYLCSVDSLRDEAFFGQGTRLTVV.

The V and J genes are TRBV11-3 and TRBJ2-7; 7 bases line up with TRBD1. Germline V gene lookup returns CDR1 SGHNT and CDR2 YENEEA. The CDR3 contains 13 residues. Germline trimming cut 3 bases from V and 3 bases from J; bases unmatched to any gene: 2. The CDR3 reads CASSFRQGYEQYF. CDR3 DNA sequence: TGTGCCAGCAGCTTCCGACAGGGCTACGAGCAGTACTTC.

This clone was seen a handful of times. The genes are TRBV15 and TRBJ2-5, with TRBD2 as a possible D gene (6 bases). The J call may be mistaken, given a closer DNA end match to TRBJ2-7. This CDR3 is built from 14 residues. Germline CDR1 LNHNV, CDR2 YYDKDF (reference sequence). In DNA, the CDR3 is TGTGCCACCAGCATGTTCGGGGGAGGAAGCGAGCAGTACTTC. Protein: CATSMFGGGSEQYF.

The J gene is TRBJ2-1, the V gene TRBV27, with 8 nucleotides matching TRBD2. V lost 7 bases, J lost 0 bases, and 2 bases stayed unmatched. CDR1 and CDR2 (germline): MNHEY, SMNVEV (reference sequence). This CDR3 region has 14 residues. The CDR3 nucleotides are TGTGCCAGCAAAGGGACTAGCTCCTACAATGAGCAGTTCTTC. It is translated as CASKGTSSYNEQFF.

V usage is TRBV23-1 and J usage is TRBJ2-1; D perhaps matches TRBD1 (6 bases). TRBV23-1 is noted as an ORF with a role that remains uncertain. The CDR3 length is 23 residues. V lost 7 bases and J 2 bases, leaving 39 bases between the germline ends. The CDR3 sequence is CASTTTTMRLGTGTPIPYNEQFF. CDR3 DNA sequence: TGCGCCAGCACCACTACGACCATGAGGCTTGGCACCGGGACACCAATTCCCTACAATGAGCAGTTCTTC.

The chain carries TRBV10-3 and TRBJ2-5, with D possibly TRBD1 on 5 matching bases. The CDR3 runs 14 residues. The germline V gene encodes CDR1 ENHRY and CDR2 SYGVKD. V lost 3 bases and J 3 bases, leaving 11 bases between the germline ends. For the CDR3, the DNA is TGTGCCATCAGTGACTTAGGGGTGAAAGAGACCCAGTACTTC. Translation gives CAISDLGVKETQYF.